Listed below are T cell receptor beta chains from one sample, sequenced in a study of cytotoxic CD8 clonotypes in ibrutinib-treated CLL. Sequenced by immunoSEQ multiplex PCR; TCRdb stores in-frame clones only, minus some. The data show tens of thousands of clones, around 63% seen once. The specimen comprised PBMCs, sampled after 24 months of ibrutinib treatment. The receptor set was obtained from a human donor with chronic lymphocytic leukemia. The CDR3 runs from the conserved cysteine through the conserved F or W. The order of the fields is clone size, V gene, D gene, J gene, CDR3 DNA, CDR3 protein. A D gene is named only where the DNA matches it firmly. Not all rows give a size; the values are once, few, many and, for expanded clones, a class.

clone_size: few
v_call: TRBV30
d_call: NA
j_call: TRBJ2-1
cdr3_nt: TGTGCCTTACAATTGGGGGCTAGTCGGAATGAGCAGTTCTTC
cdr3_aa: CALQLGASRNEQFF

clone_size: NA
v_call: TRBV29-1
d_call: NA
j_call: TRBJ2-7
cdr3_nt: TGCAGCGTTGAACCCGATGGGGGCTACGAGCAGTACTTC
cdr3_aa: CSVEPDGGYEQYF

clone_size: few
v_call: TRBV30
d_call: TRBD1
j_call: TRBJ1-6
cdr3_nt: TGTGCCTGGAGTGGGGGTAGAGGGGGCAGGCGGGGATCACCCCTCCACTTT
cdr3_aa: CAWSGGRGGRRGSPLHF

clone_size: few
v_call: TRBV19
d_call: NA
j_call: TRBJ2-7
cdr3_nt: TGTGCCAGTAGTCCCCAAGGGCCCGCCATTTACGAGCAGTACTTC
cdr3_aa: CASSPQGPAIYEQYF

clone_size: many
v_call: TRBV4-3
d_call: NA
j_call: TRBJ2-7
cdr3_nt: TGCGCCAGCAGCCAAGAGTCGGGCACCTACGAGCAGTACTTC
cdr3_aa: CASSQESGTYEQYF

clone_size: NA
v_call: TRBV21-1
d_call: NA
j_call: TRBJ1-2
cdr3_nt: TGTGCCAGCAGCGTGAGGCAGGGGGCGCGGGGCTACACCTTC
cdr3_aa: CASSVRQGARGYTF

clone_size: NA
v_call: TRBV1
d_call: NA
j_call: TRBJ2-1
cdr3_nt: TGCACCAGCAGCCAAGATCTGACTCGCGGGGGAGAATATGAGCAGTTCTTC
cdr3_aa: CTSSQDLTRGGEYEQFF

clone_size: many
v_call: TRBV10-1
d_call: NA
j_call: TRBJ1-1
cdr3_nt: TGCGCCAGCAGTGAGTCGTTGGGCAGCACTGAAGCTTTCTTT
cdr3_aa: CASSESLGSTEAFF

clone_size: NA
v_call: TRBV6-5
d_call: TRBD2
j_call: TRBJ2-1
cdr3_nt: TGTGCCAGCAGTCGGGGGGGCGTACAATGGGAGCAGTTCTTC
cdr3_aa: CASSRGGVQWEQFF

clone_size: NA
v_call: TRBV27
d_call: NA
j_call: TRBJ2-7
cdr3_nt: TGTGCCAGCAGTTTATTGGGCAGCCCCTACGAGCAGTACTTC
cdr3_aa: CASSLLGSPYEQYF

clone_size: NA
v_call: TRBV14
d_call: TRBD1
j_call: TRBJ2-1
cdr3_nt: TGTGCCAGCAGCATCCGGACAGGGGGGAACTACAATGAGCAGTTCTTC
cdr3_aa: CASSIRTGGNYNEQFF

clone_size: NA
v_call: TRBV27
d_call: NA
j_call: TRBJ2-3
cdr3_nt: TGTGCCAGCATGAGTCAGGGAGATACGCAGTATTTT
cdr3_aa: CASMSQGDTQYF

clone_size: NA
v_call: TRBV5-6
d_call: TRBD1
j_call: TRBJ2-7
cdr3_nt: TGTGCCAGCAGCCATACAGGGGGCTACGAGCAGTACTTC
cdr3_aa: CASSHTGGYEQYF

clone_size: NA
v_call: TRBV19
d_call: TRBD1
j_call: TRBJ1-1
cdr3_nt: TGTGCCAGTCGGCCCCAGATCTTCACAGGGGGAGGTACTGAAGCTTTCTTT
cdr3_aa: CASRPQIFTGGGTEAFF

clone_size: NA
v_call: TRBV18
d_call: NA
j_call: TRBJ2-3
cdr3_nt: TGTGCCAGCTCACCACAATTGTCCCCCTTAGCCACAGATACGCAGTATTTT
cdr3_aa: CASSPQLSPLATDTQYF

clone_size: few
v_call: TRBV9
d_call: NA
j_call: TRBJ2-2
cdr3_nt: TGTGCCAGCAGCGAGGCCCCCGGTTTGTCCACCGGGGAGCTGTTTTTT
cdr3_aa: CASSEAPGLSTGELFF

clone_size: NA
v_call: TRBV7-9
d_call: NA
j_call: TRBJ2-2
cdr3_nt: TGTGCCAGCAGCTTAAGTGGTACGGCTGCGAACACCGGGGAGCTGTTTTTT
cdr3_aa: CASSLSGTAANTGELFF

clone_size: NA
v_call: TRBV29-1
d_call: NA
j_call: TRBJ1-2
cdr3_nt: TGCAGCGCTGTCCGGGACGAGTATGGCTACACCTTC
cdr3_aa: CSAVRDEYGYTF

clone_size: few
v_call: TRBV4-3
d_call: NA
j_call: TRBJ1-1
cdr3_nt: TGCGCCAGCAGCCAAGGACGTAACACTGAAGCTTTCTTT
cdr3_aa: CASSQGRNTEAFF

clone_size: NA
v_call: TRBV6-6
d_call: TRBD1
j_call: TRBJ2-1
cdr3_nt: TGTGCCAGCAGACAGACTGCCGGGACAGGGGGCCATGAGCAGTTCTTC
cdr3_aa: CASRQTAGTGGHEQFF

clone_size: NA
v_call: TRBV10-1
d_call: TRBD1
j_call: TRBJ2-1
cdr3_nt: TGCGCCAGCAGACCCTCGGGACAGGGGGCTAATGAGCAGTTCTTC
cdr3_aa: CASRPSGQGANEQFF

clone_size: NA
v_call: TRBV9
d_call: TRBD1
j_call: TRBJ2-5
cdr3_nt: TGTGCCAGCAGCGTAGGAAGGGGGCAGGAGACCCAGTACTTC
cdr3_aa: CASSVGRGQETQYF

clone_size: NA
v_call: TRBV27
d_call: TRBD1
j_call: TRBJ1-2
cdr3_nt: TGTGCCAGCAGTTCTAGAACAGGGGCCGTCTATGGCTACACCTTC
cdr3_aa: CASSSRTGAVYGYTF

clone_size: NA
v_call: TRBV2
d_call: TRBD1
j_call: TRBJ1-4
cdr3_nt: TGTGCCAGCAGTGAAGAAGGACAGGCCTCAACTAATGAAAAACTGTTTTTT
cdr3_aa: CASSEEGQASTNEKLFF

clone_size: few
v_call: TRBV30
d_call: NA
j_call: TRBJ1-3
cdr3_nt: TGTGCCTCTAAACCGGGACGCCACTCTGGAAACACCATATATTTT
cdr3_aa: CASKPGRHSGNTIYF

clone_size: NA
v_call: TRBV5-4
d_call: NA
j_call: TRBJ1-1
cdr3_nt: TGTGCCAGCAGCAAACTTCCCGACCCGCGCGTGAACACTGAAGCTTTCTTT
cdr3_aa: CASSKLPDPRVNTEAFF

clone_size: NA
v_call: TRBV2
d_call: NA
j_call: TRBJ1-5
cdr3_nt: TGTGCCAGCAGTGAAGGGACCCGGCGGAATCAGCCCCAGCATTTT
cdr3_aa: CASSEGTRRNQPQHF

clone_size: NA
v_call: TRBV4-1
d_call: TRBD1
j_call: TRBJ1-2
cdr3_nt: TGCGCCAGCAGCCAATCCGCCGGGACAGGTAAACACTATGGCTACACCTTC
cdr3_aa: CASSQSAGTGKHYGYTF

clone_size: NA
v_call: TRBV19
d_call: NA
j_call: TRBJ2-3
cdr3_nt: TGTGCCTCCTCAGACAGGTCCTCTAGCACAGATACGCAGTATTTT
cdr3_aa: CASSDRSSSTDTQYF

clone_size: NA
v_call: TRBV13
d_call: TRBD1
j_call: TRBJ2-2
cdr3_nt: TGTGCCAGCAGCTTGAGGGGACAGGGTCGAACCGGGGAGCTGTTTTTT
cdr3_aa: CASSLRGQGRTGELFF

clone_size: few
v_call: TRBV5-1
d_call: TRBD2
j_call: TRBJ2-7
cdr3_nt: TGCGCCAGCAGCTTGGGAATGGGACTAGACTACGAGCAGTACTTC
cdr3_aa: CASSLGMGLDYEQYF

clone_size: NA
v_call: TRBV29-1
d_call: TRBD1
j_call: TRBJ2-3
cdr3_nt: TGCAGCGGCAAGTTGGCCGGGACAGAAGATACGCAGTATTTT
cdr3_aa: CSGKLAGTEDTQYF

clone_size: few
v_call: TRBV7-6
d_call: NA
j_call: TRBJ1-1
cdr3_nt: TGTGCCAGCAGCTCCGACAGCAACACTGAAGCTTTCTTT
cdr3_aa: CASSSDSNTEAFF

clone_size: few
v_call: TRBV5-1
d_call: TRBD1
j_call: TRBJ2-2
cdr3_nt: TGCGCCAGCAGCTCCGGGACAGGGGGTTCCGGGGAGCTGTTTTTT
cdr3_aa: CASSSGTGGSGELFF

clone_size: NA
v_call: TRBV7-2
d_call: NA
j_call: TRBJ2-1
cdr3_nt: TGTGCCACCGCCGCGGCTAACTACAATGAGCAGTTCTTC
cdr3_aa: CATAAANYNEQFF

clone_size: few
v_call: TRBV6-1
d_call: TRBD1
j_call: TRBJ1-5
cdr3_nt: TGTGCCAGCGGGACAGTTAGCAATCAGCCCCAGCATTTT
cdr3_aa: CASGTVSNQPQHF

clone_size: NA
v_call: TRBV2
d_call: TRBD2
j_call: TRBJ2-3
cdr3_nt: TGTGCCAGCAGACTAGCGGGGGGGCCGTCAGATACGCAGTATTTT
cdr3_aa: CASRLAGGPSDTQYF

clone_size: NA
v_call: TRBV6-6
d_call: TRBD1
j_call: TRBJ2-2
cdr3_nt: TGTGCCAGCAGCGGACAGGGGGCCACCGGGGAGCTGTTTTTT
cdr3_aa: CASSGQGATGELFF

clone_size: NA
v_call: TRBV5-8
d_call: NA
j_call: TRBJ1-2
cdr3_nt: TGTGCCAGCAGCTTGGGGTGGACCTATGGCTACACCTTC
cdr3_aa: CASSLGWTYGYTF

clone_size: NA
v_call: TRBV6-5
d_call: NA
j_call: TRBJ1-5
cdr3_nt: TGTGCCAGCAGTTACAGGGTAAATCAGCCCCAGCATTTT
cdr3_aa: CASSYRVNQPQHF

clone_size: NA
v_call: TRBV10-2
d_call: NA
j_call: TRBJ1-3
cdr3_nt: TGCGCCAGCAGGGCTAGGGAATCTGGAAACACCATATATTTT
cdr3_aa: CASRARESGNTIYF

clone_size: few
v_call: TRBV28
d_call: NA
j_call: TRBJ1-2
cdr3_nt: TGTGCCAGCAGTTTGGCGGGCCCAGGGGGCTACACCTTC
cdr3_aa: CASSLAGPGGYTF

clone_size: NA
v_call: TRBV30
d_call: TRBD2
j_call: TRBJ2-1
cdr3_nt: TGTGCCTGGAGTGTAAGGCGGGGGGGCTACAATGAGCAGTTCTTC
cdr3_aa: CAWSVRRGGYNEQFF

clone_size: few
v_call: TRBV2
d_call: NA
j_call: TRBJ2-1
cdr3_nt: TGTGCCAGCAGCGCCGGGACTTTTAGCTTCAATGAGCAGTTCTTC
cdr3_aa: CASSAGTFSFNEQFF

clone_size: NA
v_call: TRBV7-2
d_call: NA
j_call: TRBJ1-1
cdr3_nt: TGTGCCAGCAGCTTCGGGCAGCTGGGCACTGAAGCTTTCTTT
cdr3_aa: CASSFGQLGTEAFF

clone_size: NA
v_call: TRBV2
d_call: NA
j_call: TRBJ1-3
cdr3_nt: TGTGCCAGCAGGGCCGACACTGGAAACACCATATATTTT
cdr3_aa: CASRADTGNTIYF

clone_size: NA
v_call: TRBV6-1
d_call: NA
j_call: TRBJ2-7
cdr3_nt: TGTGCCAGCAGTGAACTGGGCCTATATGCAGACGAGCAGTACTTC
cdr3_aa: CASSELGLYADEQYF

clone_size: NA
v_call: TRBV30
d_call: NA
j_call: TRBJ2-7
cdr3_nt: TGTGCCTGGAGTGACATGACCCGCTACGAGCAGTACTTC
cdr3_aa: CAWSDMTRYEQYF

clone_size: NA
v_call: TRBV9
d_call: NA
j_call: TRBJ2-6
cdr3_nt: TGTGCCAGCAGCGCCGGTGGGGCCAACGTCCTGACTTTC
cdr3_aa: CASSAGGANVLTF

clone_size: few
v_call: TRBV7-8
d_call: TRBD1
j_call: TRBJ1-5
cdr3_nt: TGTGCCAGCAGATATGGGACAGGGAATCAGCCCCAGCATTTT
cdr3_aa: CASRYGTGNQPQHF

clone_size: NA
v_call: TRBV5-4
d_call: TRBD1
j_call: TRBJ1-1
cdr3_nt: TGTGCCAGCAGCATAAGGACAGGGCGCTTTTGGGACACTGAAGCTTTCTTT
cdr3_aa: CASSIRTGRFWDTEAFF